This T cell receptor (beta chain) was captured in a study of CD8+CD57+ T cells in acquired aplastic anemia (dated by TCRdb to 2016 to 2019). About the investigation overall: On average, sorted CD4+ and CD8+ cells yielded around 3.4 ug of extracted DNA, with a range of roughly 0.18 to 30 ug. A CD8+CD57+ expansion meant a frequency higher than the mean frequency seen in healthy subjects. General conclusions and limits of the study: Around 27 CD8+ CDR3 sequences were found to be shared between patients and controls, but these sequences appeared to be highly expressed in patients and within the immunodominant clones of the patients. Between patients and healthy controls, no significant difference in CD8+ Simpson's diversity was found (P=0.060).

The CDR3 runs 13 amino acids, cysteine and phenylalanine included. Just CDR3 DNA is preserved here, 39 bases in frame from base 1. The germline V gene yields SGDLS for CDR1 and YYNGEE for CDR2. Trimming takes 3 bases from V and 0 bases from J, and the germline ends sit 7 bases apart. Profiling of TCR beta VDJ combinations and CDR3 sequences used genomic DNA as the template. TCR repertoire sequencing was run on an Illumina HiSeq 2000. In the authors' own workflow: Repertoires were assessed using TRBV/TRBJ rearrangement plots, CDR3 size and DJ length profiles, and Simpson's diversity index. The most abundant DNA sequence in the deep sequencing data was taken as the immunodominant clone. CDR3 amino acid sequences were checked for sharing across subjects and were also compared against the VDJdb database and published repertoires. TCRdb passed the public sequencing reads through fastp at Q25 and MiXCR, retaining productive beta sequences. Rows with one shared CDR3 protein collapse into an entry with the most common genes and DNA. It is TCRdb's table, rather than the study itself, that gives the V and J calls and clone size. This sample comprises some 150,000 distinct CDR3 sequences, roughly 48% of them detected only once. The ten largest clones take up 0.85% to 1.3% of the sample.

The patients picked for sequencing were ones in whom flow cytometry had shown an expansion of CD8+CD57+ cells. All patients had severe acquired aplastic anemia diagnosed by International Study of Aplastic Anemia and Agranulocytosis and Camitta criteria. No patient had received any therapy when blood was sampled. In this study, sorted CD4+ and CD8+ T cells from the blood of healthy subjects and of severe aplastic anemia patients had their TCR repertoires deep-sequenced. Patients were enrolled under clinicaltrials.gov protocols 00001620, 01623167, 00001397, 00071045, 00081523 and 00961064 in the USA. Ficoll-Paque density gradient centrifugation was used to isolate peripheral blood mononuclear cells. CD4+ and CD8+ T cells were sorted by FACS or magnetic beads before DNA extraction. On this clonotype itself: Its specific antigen is unknown. Base qualities are not at hand, and no much larger clone is one base apart.

This TCR derives from a human donor with aplastic anemia. Material: sorted CD4+, CD8+, or CD8+CD57+ T cells (not recorded which) from PBMCs. The chain couples TRBV9 to TRBJ2-7; the D gene is perhaps TRBD1, on 6 matching bases. The CDR3 region: CASSEGDSYEQYF. In nucleotides, the sequence is TGTGCCAGCAGCGAGGGGGACTCCTACGAGCAGTACTTC.